A selection of T cell receptor beta chains follows, all from one sample in a study of cytomegalovirus exposure and HLA in healthy donors. The assay was immunoSEQ multiplex PCR, and TCRdb's table has in-frame clones only and misses some. The sample holds about 140,000 clones, roughly 75% seen once. Sequencing was carried out using PBMCs. Every receptor here comes from a man aged 25 to 40 in good health. CDR3s leave out the opening cysteine and the closing phenylalanine or tryptophan. The order of the fields is J gene, D gene, V gene, CDR3 protein. A D gene is named only where the DNA matches it firmly.

j_gene: TRBJ2-1; d_gene: TRBD2; v_gene: TRBV7-2; CDR3aa: ASSFPTSGPNEQF
j_gene: TRBJ1-2; d_gene: TRBD1; v_gene: TRBV19; CDR3aa: ASRVTGAPTYGYT
j_gene: TRBJ2-1; d_gene: TRBD1; v_gene: TRBV9; CDR3aa: ASSVGGGQGLNEQF
j_gene: TRBJ2-3; d_gene: NA; v_gene: TRBV7-9; CDR3aa: ASRGPLRDETNTQY
j_gene: TRBJ1-2; d_gene: NA; v_gene: TRBV9; CDR3aa: ASSVGNRANYGYT
j_gene: TRBJ2-2; d_gene: TRBD1; v_gene: TRBV7-9; CDR3aa: STSGQATGELF
j_gene: TRBJ1-2; d_gene: NA; v_gene: TRBV30; CDR3aa: ASNGVDYGYT
j_gene: TRBJ2-1; d_gene: TRBD1; v_gene: TRBV7-9; CDR3aa: ASSLGEQGAREQF
j_gene: TRBJ2-7; d_gene: NA; v_gene: TRBV27; CDR3aa: ASSFRSGKQY
j_gene: TRBJ2-1; d_gene: TRBD2; v_gene: TRBV7-9; CDR3aa: ASSLASSGRAPYNEQF
j_gene: TRBJ1-5; d_gene: NA; v_gene: TRBV6-1; CDR3aa: ASSKGQGLGNQPQH
j_gene: TRBJ2-1; d_gene: TRBD2; v_gene: TRBV5-6; CDR3aa: ASTTPGLAVYNEQF
j_gene: TRBJ2-3; d_gene: TRBD1; v_gene: TRBV11-1; CDR3aa: ASRGTRGQTDTQY
j_gene: TRBJ2-1; d_gene: NA; v_gene: TRBV13; CDR3aa: ASSAPRYNEQF
j_gene: TRBJ1-2; d_gene: NA; v_gene: TRBV6-5; CDR3aa: ASRSGDNYGYT
j_gene: TRBJ2-1; d_gene: TRBD1; v_gene: TRBV5-4; CDR3aa: ASSFGGTGFHNEQF
j_gene: TRBJ1-4; d_gene: NA; v_gene: TRBV4-2; CDR3aa: ASSQGQPNEKLF
j_gene: TRBJ1-1; d_gene: TRBD1; v_gene: TRBV9; CDR3aa: ASSVGTANTEAF
j_gene: TRBJ1-1; d_gene: NA; v_gene: TRBV21-1; CDR3aa: ASSKGPLRQPLNTEAF
j_gene: TRBJ2-1; d_gene: NA; v_gene: TRBV25-1; CDR3aa: ASSPRTYNEQF
j_gene: TRBJ1-1; d_gene: NA; v_gene: TRBV30; CDR3aa: AWEQHPNTEAF
j_gene: TRBJ2-7; d_gene: TRBD2; v_gene: TRBV13; CDR3aa: ASSSRRELGEQY
j_gene: TRBJ2-7; d_gene: NA; v_gene: TRBV9; CDR3aa: ANNRFWFSYEQY
j_gene: TRBJ2-7; d_gene: TRBD2; v_gene: TRBV5-1; CDR3aa: ASSEGTSGTYEQY
j_gene: TRBJ1-4; d_gene: NA; v_gene: TRBV4-1; CDR3aa: ASSHRAGNIKLF
j_gene: TRBJ1-2; d_gene: NA; v_gene: TRBV7-9; CDR3aa: ASSRGDYGYT
j_gene: TRBJ1-3; d_gene: NA; v_gene: TRBV7-8; CDR3aa: ASSPTTGVGNTIY
j_gene: TRBJ2-7; d_gene: NA; v_gene: TRBV6-5; CDR3aa: ASSFGGLPLGEQY
j_gene: TRBJ2-7; d_gene: TRBD1; v_gene: TRBV6-5; CDR3aa: ATTVGTANEQY
j_gene: TRBJ2-7; d_gene: TRBD2; v_gene: TRBV10-3; CDR3aa: AISGGVGLKREQY
j_gene: TRBJ1-1; d_gene: NA; v_gene: TRBV5-1; CDR3aa: ASMVNGGGNTEAF
j_gene: TRBJ2-7; d_gene: TRBD1; v_gene: TRBV7-2; CDR3aa: ASSPGTGFSYEQY
j_gene: TRBJ2-1; d_gene: NA; v_gene: TRBV19; CDR3aa: ASNTPVAAGTRDNEQF
j_gene: TRBJ2-7; d_gene: NA; v_gene: TRBV6-5; CDR3aa: ASSPSGTGVYEQY